The clone carrying this T cell receptor (beta chain) was picked up many times. The data are from a study of T cells in Graves' hyperthyroidism and ophthalmopathy. Trimming stripped 1 base from V and 0 bases from J, with 8 bases between. CDR1 and CDR2 (germline): SGHTA, FQGNSA. The CDR3 loop spans 15 amino acids. TCR beta CDR3 region amplification was performed from RNA transcripts. Initially, a first-round RT-PCR of the TCR CDR3 employed the HTBI primer set. In TCRdb, the multiplex PCR reads were re-called with MiXCR into one record per CDR3 protein. The data contain about 180,000 distinct CDR3 sequences, about 18% of them seen just once; the ten biggest clones take up 25% to 35%. Hyperthyroidism was newly diagnosed in patients aged 18 to 65 (duration under 2 months).

Sequences were obtained from blood. V usage is TRBV7-2 and J usage is TRBJ2-3, with D possibly being TRBD1 (5 bases). The receptor comes from a woman aged 45-65 years with Graves' hyperthyroidism. CDR3 coding DNA: TGTGCCAGCAGCTTAGGTCCAGGGAGCACAGATACGCAGTATTTT. This sequence encodes CASSLGPGSTDTQYF.